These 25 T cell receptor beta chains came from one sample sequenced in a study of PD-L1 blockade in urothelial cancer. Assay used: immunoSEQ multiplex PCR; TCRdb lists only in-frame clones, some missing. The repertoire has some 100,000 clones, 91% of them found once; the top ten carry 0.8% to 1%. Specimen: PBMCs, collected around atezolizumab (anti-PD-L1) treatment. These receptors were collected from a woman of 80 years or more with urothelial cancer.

The CDR3: CASSLSTGTGNEQFF. As DNA, the CDR3 is TGTGCCAGCAGCTTATCGACCGGGACAGGTAATGAGCAGTTCTTC. The V gene is TRBV7-9, the J gene TRBJ2-1; 8 bases map to TRBD1. With V trimmed by 2 bases and J by 7 bases, 7 bases remained unmatched. This CDR3 contains 15 residues. CDR1 and CDR2 (germline): SEHNR, FQNEAQ (reference sequence).

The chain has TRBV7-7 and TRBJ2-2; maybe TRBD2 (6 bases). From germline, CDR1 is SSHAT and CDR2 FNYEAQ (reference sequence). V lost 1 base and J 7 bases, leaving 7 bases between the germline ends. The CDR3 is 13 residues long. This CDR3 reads CASSLEGLGELFF. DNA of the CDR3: TGTGCCAGCAGCTTAGAGGGACTCGGGGAGCTGTTTTTT.

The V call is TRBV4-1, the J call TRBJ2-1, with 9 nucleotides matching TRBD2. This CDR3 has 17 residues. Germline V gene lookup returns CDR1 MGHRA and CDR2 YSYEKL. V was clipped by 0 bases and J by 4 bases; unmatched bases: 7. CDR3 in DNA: TGCGCCAGCAGCCAAGAGGTCGGCGGGAGGGGTTACAATGAGCAGTTCTTC. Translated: CASSQEVGGRGYNEQFF.

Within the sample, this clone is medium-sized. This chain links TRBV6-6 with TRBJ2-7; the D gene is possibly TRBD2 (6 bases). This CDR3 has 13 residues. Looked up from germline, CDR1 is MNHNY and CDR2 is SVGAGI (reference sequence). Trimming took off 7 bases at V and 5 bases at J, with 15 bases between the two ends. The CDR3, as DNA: TGTGCCAGCAAACAGACTAGTCCACACGAGCAGTACTTC. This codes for CASKQTSPHEQYF.

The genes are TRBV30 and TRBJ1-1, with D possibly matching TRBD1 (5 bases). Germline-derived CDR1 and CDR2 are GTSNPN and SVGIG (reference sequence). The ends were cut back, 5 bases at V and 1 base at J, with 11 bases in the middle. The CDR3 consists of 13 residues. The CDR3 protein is CAWRTRRNTEAFF. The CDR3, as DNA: TGTGCCTGGCGGACAAGGAGGAACACTGAAGCTTTCTTT.

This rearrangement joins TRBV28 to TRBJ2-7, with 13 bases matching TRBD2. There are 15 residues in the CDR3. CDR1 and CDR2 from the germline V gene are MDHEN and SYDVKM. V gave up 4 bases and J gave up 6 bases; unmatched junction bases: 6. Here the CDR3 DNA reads TGTGCCAGCAGTTCACCGGGACTAGCGGGGACCGAGCAGTACTTC. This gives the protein CASSSPGLAGTEQYF. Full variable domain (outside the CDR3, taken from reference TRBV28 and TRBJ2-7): DVKVTQSSRYLVKRTGEKVFLECVQDMDHENMFWYRQDPGLGLRLIYFSYDVKMKEKGDIPEGYSVSREKKERFSLILESASTNQTSMYLCASSSPGLAGTEQYFGPGTRLTVT.

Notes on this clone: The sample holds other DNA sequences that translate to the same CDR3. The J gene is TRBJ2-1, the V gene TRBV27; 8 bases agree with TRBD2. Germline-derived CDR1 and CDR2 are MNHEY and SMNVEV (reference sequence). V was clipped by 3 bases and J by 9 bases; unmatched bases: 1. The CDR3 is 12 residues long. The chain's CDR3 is CASSFRGGEQFF. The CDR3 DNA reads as TGTGCCAGCAGTTTCCGGGGGGGTGAGCAGTTCTTC.

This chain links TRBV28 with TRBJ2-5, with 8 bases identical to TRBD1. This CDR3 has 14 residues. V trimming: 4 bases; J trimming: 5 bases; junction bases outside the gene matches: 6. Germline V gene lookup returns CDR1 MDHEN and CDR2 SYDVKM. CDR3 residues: CASSSTGDRETQYF. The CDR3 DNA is TGTGCCAGCAGTTCGACAGGGGATCGGGAGACCCAGTACTTC.

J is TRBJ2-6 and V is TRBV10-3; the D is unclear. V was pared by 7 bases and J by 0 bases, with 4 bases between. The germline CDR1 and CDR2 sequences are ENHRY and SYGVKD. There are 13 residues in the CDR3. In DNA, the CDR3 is TGTGCCATCAAAGCCTCTGGGGCCAACGTCCTGACTTTC. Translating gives CAIKASGANVLTF.

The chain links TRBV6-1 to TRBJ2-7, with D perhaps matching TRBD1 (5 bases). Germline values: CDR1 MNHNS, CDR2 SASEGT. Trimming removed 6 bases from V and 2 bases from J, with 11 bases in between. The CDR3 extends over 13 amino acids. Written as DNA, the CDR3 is TGTGCCAGCAGGGACACAAGCCCCTACGAGCAGTACTTC. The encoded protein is CASRDTSPYEQYF.

In DNA form, the CDR3 reads TGTGCCAGAACCCTGGTCCCTAAAACCGGGACTTCAAACCAAAGTGGAAGCACAGATACGCAGTATTTT. This gives the protein CARTLVPKTGTSNQSGSTDTQYF. The gene calls are TRBV5-3 and TRBJ2-3; a weak D match, TRBD2 (6 bases). TRBV5-3 is an open reading frame whose function is uncertain. Trimming removed 6 bases from V and 0 bases from J, with 38 bases in between. This CDR3 spans 23 amino acids.

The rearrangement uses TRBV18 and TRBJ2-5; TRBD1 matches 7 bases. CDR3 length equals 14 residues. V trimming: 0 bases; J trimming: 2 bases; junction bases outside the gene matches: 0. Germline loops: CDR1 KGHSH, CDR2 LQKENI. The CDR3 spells CASSPPTGQETQYF. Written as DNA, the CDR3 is TGTGCCAGCTCACCACCGACAGGGCAAGAGACCCAGTACTTC.

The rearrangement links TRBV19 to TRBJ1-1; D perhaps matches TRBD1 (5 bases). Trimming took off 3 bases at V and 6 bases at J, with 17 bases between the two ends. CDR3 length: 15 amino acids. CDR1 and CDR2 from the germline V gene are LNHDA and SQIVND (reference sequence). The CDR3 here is CASSIVGSGEAEAFF. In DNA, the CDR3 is TGTGCCAGTAGTATCGTGGGGTCGGGGGAGGCTGAAGCTTTCTTT. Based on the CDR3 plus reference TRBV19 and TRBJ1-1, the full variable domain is DGGITQSPKYLFRKEGQNVTLSCEQNLNHDAMYWYRQDPGQGLRLIYYSQIVNDFQKGDIAEGYSVSREKKESFPLTVTSAQKNPTAFYLCASSIVGSGEAEAFFGQGTRLTVV.

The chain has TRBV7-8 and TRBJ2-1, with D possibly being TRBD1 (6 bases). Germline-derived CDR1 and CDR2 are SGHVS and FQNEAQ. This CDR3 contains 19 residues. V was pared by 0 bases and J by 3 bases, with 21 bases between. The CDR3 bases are TGTGCCAGCAGCTTAGCTGGAATCTGGAACAGGGTATTCTACAATGAGCAGTTCTTC. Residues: CASSLAGIWNRVFYNEQFF.

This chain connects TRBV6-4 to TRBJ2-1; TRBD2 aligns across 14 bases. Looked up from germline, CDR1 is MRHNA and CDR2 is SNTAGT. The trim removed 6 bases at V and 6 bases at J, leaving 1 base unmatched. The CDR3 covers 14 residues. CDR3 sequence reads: CASRGTSGSNEQFF. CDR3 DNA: TGTGCCAGCAGAGGGACTAGCGGGAGCAATGAGCAGTTCTTC.

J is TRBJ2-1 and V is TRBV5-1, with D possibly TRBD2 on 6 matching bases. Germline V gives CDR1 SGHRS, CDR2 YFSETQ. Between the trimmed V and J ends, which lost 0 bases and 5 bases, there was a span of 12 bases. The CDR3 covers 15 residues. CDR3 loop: CASSLGAGSHNEQFF. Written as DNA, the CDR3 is TGCGCCAGCAGCTTGGGGGCGGGATCCCACAATGAGCAGTTCTTC.

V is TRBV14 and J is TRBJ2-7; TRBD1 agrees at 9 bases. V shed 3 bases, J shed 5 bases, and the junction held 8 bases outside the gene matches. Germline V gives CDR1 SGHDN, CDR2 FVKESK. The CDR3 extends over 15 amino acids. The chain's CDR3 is CASSHRGQGVHEQYF. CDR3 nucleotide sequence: TGTGCCAGCAGCCATAGGGGACAGGGCGTTCACGAGCAGTACTTC.

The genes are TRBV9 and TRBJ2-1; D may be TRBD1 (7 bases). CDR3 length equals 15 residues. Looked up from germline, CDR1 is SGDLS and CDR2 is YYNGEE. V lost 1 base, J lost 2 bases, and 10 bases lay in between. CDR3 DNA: TGTGCCAGCAGCGTACAGGGGGGCACCTACAATGAGCAGTTCTTC. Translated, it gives CASSVQGGTYNEQFF.

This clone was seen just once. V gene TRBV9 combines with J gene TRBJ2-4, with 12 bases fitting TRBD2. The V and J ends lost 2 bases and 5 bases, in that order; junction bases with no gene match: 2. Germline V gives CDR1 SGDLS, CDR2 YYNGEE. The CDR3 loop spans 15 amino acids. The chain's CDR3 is CASSVLAGGENIQYF. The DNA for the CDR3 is TGTGCCAGCAGCGTCCTAGCGGGGGGGGAAAACATTCAGTACTTC.

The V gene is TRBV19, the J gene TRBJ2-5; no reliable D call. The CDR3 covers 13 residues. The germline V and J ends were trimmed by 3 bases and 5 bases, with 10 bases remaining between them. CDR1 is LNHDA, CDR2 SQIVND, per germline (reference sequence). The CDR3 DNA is TGTGCCAGTAGTATCGCCGGTTGGGAGACCCAGTACTTC. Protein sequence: CASSIAGWETQYF.

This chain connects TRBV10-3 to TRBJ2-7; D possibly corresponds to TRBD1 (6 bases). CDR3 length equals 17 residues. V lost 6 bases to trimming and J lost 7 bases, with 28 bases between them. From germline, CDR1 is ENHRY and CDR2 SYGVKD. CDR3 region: CAISAMGLNRAKGEQYF. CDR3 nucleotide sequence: TGTGCCATCAGCGCCATGGGTTTGAACAGGGCGAAGGGTGAGCAGTACTTC.

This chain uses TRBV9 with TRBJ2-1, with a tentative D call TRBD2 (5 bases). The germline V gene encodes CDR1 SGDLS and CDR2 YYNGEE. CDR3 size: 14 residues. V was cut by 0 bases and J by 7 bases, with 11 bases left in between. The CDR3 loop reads CASSVARTLNEQFF. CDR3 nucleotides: TGTGCCAGCAGCGTAGCACGGACTTTGAATGAGCAGTTCTTC.

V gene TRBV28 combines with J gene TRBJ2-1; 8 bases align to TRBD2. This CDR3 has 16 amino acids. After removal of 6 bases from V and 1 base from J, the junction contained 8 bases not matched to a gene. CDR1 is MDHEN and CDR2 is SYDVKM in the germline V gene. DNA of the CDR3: TGTGCCAGCAGCTCCGGGACTAGATTTTCCTACAATGAGCAGTTCTTC. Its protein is CASSSGTRFSYNEQFF.

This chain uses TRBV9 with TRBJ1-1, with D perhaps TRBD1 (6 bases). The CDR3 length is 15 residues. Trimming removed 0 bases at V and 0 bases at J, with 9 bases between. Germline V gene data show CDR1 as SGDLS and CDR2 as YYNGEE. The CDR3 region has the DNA TGTGCCAGCAGCGTAGATCAGGGGATGAACACTGAAGCTTTCTTT. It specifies CASSVDQGMNTEAFF.

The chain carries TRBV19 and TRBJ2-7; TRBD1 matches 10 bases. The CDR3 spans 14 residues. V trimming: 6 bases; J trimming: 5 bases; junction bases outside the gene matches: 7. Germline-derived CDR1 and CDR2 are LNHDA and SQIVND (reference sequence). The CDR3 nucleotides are TGTGCCAGTAGACAGCCGGGACAGGGGAACGAGCAGTACTTC. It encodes CASRQPGQGNEQYF. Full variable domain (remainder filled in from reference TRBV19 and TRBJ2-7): DGGITQSPKYLFRKEGQNVTLSCEQNLNHDAMYWYRQDPGQGLRLIYYSQIVNDFQKGDIAEGYSVSREKKESFPLTVTSAQKNPTAFYLCASRQPGQGNEQYFGPGTRLTVT.